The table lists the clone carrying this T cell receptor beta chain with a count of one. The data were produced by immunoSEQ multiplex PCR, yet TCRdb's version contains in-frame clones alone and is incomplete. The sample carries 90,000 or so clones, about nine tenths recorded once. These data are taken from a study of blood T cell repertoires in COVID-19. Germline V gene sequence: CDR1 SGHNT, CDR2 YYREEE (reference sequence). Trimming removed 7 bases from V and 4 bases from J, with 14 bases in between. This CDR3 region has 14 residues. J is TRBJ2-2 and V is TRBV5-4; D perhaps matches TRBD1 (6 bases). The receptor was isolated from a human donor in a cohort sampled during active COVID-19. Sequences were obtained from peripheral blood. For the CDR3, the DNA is TGTGCCAGCCGCGGGCAGGGGATCACCGGGGAGCTGTTTTTT. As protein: CASRGQGITGELFF.